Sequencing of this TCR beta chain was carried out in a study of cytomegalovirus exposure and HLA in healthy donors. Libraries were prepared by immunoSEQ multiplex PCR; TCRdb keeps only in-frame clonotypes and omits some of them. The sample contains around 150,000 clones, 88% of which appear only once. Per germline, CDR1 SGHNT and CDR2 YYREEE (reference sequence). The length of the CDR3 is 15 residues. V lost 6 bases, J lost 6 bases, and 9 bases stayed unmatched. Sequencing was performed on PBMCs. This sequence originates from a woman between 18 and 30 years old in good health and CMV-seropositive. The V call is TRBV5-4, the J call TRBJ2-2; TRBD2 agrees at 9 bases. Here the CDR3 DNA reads TGTGCCAGCACCATGGGCGGGAGGGCTCCCGGGGAGCTGTTTTTT. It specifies CASTMGGRAPGELFF.